What follows are 4 T cell receptor beta chains derived from one specimen sequenced in a study of T cell responses to AZD1222 COVID-19 vaccine (dated by TCRdb to the early 2020s). To prepare the library, the immunoSEQ multiplex PCR assay was applied. TCRdb stores this immuneACCESS table with in-frame sequences only. Part of the clones is absent; in the studies checked, under half of the shortfall reflects unresolved V genes, and no reason is known for the rest. Within this sample are some 130,000 clones, with roughly 90% of them counted one time only. 1.6% of the sample comes from the top ten. The sample's time point label, in plain terms: baseline before first vaccination. Here the sequenced sample was peripheral blood, taken on day 0 of AZD1222 vaccination. Receptor source: an adult in good health.

J is TRBJ1-4 and V is TRBV10-3; D is unclear. This CDR3 region has 12 residues. Germline-derived CDR1 and CDR2 are ENHRY and SYGVKD. The DNA for the CDR3 is TGTGCGGGGATTGCAACTAATGAAAAACTGTTTTTT. This translates into CAGIATNEKLFF.

J is TRBJ1-1 and V is TRBV19; D is perhaps TRBD1 (5 bases). V was shortened by 4 bases and J by 0 bases, with 12 bases between the two germline ends. CDR3 length equals 15 residues. CDR1 is LNHDA and CDR2 is SQIVND in the germline V gene (reference sequence). This chain's CDR3 is CASSTRQRMNTEAFF. For the CDR3, the DNA is TGTGCCAGTAGTACAAGACAGAGAATGAACACTGAAGCTTTCTTT.

The rearrangement joins TRBV7-3 to TRBJ1-5; D perhaps matches TRBD1 (5 bases). CDR1 is SGHTA, CDR2 FQGTGA, per germline. The CDR3 extends over 11 amino acids. Trimming left V 2 bases short and J 15 bases short, with 11 bases between. In DNA, the CDR3 is TGTGCCAGCAGCTTATGGGCAGGGTGGCATTTT. This codes for CASSLWAGWHF.

The V call is TRBV7-2, the J call TRBJ1-3, with D possibly matching TRBD1 (6 bases). CDR3 length: 16 amino acids. Germline V gene data show CDR1 as SGHTA and CDR2 as FQGNSA. Trimming removed 5 bases at V and 1 base at J, with 15 bases between. CDR3 nucleotide sequence: TGTGCCAGCAGCGATAGCCCCACAGGGTCTGGAAACACCATATATTTT. It is translated as CASSDSPTGSGNTIYF.